The T cell receptor beta chain under discussion was sequenced for a study of blood T cell repertoires in COVID-19. About the research overall: There were acute and convalescent COVID-19 samples, and they came from the United States, Italy and Spain. The cDNA or gDNA used as material had been derived from T cells, B-cell-depleted T cells, or PBMCs.

This CDR3 spans 16 amino acids. V was clipped by 2 bases and J by 0 bases, with 10 bases between them. Germline values: CDR1 SGHAT, CDR2 FQNNGV. Original analysis: From reference gene primer amplification, estimates of nucleated cell counts were derived. The method was immunoSEQ multiplex PCR; TCRdb's version includes in-frame clones alone and lacks a portion of them. The V and J calls and the clone size are those of that table, but D and trimming were determined from the DNA. The data hold approximately 50,000 clones, with about nine tenths observed a single time. The receptor was isolated from a man between 70 and 80 years old with acute or convalescent COVID-19. The rearrangement links TRBV11-2 to TRBJ1-4; no clear D gene. Sequencing was done on a sample of peripheral blood. The CDR3 nucleotides read TGTGCCAGCAGCTTACGACAAGCCGCAACTAATGAAAAACTGTTTTTT. Amino acids: CASSLRQAATNEKLFF.